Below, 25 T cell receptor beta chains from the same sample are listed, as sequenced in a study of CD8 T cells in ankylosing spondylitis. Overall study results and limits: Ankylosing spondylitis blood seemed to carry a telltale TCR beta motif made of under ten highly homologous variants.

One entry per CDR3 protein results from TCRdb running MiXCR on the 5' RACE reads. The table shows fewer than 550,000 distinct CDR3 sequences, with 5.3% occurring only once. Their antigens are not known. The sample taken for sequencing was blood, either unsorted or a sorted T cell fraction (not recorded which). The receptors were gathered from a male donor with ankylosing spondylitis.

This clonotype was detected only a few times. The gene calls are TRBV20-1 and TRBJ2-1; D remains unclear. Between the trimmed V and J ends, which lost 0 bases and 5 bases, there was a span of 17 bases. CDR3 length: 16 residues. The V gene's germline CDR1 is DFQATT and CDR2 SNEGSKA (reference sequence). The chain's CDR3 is CSARDVKVVPHNEQFF. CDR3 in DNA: TGCAGTGCTAGAGACGTTAAGGTCGTCCCCCACAATGAGCAGTTCTTC.

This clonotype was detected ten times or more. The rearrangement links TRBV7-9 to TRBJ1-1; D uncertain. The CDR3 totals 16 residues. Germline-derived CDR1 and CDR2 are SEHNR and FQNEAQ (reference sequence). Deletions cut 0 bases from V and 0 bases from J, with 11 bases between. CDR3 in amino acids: CASSLALSLMNTEAFF. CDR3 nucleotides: TGTGCCAGCAGCTTAGCACTTTCACTCATGAACACTGAAGCTTTCTTT.

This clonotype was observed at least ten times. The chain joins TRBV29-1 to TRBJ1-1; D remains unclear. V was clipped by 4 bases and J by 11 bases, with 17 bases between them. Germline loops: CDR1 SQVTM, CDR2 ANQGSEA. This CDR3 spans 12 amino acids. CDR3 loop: CSVGNRRRWAFF. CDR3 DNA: TGCAGCGTTGGTAATAGAAGGAGGTGGGCTTTCTTT. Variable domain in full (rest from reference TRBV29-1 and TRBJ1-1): SAVISQKPSRDICQRGTSLTIQCQVDSQVTMMFWYRQQPGQSLTLIATANQGSEATYESGFVIDKFPISRPNLTFSTLTVSNMSPEDSSIYLCSVGNRRRWAFFGQGTRLTVV.

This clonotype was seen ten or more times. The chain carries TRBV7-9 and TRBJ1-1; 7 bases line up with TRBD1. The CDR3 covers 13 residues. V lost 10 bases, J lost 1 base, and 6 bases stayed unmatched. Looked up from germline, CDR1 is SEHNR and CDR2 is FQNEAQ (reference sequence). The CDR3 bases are TGTGCCATCTCGACAGGGAGGAACACTGAAGCTTTCTTT. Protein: CAISTGRNTEAFF.

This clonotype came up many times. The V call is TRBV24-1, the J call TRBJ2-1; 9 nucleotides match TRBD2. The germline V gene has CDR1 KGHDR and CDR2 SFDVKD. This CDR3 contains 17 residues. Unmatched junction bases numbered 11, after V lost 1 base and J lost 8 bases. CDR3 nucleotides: TGTGCCACCAGTGATTTCCCGAGAGCGGGAGGTAGGTATGAGCAGTTCTTC. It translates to CATSDFPRAGGRYEQFF.

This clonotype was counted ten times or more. DNA for the CDR3: TGTGCCAGCAGTTACTTTAAGGTGCAGGGGTTAAGGGAGCAGTACTTC. It encodes CASSYFKVQGLREQYF. V is TRBV6-5 and J is TRBJ2-7, with D maybe TRBD1 (6 bases). The CDR3 covers 16 residues. Germline V gene data show CDR1 as MNHEY and CDR2 as SVGAGI. V lost 1 base and J lost 7, with 20 bases in between.

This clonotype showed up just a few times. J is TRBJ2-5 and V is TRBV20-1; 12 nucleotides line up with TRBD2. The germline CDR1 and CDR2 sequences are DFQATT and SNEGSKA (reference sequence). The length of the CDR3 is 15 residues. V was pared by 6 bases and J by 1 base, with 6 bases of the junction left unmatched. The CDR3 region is CSALRLAGAQETQYF. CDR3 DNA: TGCAGTGCCCTACGACTAGCGGGGGCCCAAGAGACCCAGTACTTC.

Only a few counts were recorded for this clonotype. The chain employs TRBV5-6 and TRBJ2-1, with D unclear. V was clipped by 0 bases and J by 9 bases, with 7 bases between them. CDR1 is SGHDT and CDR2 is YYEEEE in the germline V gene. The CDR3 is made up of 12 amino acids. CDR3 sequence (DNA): TGTGCCAGCAGCTTGGCCCCCGGTGAGCAGTTCTTC. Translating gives CASSLAPGEQFF.

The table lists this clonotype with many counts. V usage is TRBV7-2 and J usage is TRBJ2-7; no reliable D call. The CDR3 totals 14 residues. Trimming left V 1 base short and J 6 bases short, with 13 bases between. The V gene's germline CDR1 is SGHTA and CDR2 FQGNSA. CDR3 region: CASSLVPRSSEQYF. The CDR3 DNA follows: TGTGCCAGCAGCTTAGTTCCGCGTAGTAGCGAGCAGTACTTC.

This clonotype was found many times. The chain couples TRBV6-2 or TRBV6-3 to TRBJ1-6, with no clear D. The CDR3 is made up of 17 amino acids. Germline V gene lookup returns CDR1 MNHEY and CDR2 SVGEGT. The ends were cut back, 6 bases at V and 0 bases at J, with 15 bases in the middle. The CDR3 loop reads CASSPPWTGSYNSPLHF. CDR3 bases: TGTGCCAGCAGCCCACCCTGGACTGGCTCCTATAATTCACCCCTCCACTTT.

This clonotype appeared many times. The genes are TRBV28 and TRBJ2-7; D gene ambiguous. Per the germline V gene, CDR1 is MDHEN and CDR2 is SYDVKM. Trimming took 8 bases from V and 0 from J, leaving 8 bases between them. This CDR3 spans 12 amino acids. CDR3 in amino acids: CASGTFSYEQYF. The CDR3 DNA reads TGTGCCAGCGGAACCTTCTCCTACGAGCAGTACTTC.

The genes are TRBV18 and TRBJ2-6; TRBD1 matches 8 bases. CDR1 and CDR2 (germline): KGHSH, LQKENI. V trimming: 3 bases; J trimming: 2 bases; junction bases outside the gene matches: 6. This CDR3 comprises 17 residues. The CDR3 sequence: CASSPRTGKTGANVLTF. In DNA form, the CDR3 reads TGTGCCAGCTCACCCCGGACAGGGAAAACTGGGGCCAACGTCCTGACTTTC. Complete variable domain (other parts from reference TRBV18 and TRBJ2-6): NAGVMQNPRHLVRRRGQEARLRCSPMKGHSHVYWYRQLPEEGLKFMVYLQKENIIDESGMPKERFSAEFPKEGPSILRIQQVVRGDSAAYFCASSPRTGKTGANVLTFGAGSRLTVL.

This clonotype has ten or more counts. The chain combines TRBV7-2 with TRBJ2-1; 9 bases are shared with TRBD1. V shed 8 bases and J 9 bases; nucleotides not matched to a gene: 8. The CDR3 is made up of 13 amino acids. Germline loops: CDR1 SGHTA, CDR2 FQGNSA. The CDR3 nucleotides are TGTGCCAGCGGGACAGGGTCTCACCGTGAGCAGTTCTTC. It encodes CASGTGSHREQFF. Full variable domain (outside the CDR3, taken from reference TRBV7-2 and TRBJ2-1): GAGVSQSPSNKVTEKGKDVELRCDPISGHTALYWYRQSLGQGLEFLIYFQGNSAPDKSGLPSDRFSAERTGGSVSTLTIQRTQQEDSAVYLCASGTGSHREQFFGPGTRLTVL.

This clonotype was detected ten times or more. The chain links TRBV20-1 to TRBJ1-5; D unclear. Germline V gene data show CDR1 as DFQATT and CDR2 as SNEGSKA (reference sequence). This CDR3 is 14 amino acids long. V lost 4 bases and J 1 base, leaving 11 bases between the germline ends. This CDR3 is CSAMRLVSNQPQHF. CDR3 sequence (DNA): TGCAGTGCTATGAGGCTAGTCAGCAATCAGCCCCAGCATTTT.

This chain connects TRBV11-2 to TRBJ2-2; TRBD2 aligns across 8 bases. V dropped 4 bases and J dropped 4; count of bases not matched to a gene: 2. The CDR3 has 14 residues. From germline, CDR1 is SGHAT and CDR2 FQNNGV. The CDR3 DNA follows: TGTGCCAGCAGCTCGGGACTAGTCACCGGGGAGCTGTTTTTT. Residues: CASSSGLVTGELFF.

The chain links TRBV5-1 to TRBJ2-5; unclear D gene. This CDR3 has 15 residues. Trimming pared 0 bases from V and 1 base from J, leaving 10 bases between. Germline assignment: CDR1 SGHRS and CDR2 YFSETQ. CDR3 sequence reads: CASSLGVQIQETQYF. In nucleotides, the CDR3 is TGCGCCAGCAGCTTGGGGGTTCAGATCCAAGAGACCCAGTACTTC.

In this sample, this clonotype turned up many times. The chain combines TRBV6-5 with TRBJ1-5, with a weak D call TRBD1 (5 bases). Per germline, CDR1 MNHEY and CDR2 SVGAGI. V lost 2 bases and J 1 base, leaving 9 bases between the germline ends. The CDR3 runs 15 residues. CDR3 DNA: TGTGCCAGCAGTTACGGGGGGGGAAGCAATCAGCCCCAGCATTTT. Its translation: CASSYGGGSNQPQHF.

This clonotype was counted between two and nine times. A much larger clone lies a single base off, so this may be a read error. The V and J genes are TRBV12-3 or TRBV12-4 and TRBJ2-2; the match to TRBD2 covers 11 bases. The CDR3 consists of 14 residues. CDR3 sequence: CARSSGRATGELFF. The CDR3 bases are TGTGCCCGCAGTAGCGGGAGGGCCACCGGGGAGCTGTTTTTT.

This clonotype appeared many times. The CDR3 loop reads CSASERGRTDTQYF. DNA of the CDR3: TGCAGTGCTAGCGAGAGGGGGCGCACAGATACGCAGTATTTT. The chain carries TRBV20-1 and TRBJ2-3, with TRBD1 matching 7 bases. The CDR3 is 14 amino acids. Germline CDR1 and CDR2: DFQATT and SNEGSKA (reference sequence). V dropped 3 bases and J dropped 1; count of bases not matched to a gene: 4.

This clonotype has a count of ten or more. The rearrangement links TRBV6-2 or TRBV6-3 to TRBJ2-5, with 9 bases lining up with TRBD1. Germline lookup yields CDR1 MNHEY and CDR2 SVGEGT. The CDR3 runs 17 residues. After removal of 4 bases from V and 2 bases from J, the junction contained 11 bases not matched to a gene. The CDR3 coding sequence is TGTGCCAGCAGTTCTCTCAGGGACAGGGCTTTTCAAGAGACCCAGTACTTC. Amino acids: CASSSLRDRAFQETQYF.

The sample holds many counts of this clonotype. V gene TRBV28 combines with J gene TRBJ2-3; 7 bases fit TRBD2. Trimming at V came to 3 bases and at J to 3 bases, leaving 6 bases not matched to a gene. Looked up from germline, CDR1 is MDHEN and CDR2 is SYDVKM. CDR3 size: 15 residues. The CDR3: CASSLAGVGTDTQYF. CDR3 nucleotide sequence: TGTGCCAGCAGTTTGGCGGGGGTCGGGACAGATACGCAGTATTTT.

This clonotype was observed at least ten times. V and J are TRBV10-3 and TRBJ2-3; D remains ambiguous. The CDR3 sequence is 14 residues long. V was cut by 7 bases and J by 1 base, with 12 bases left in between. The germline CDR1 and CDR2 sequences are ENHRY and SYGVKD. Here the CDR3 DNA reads TGTGCCATCAAGGGAAGGGTTGGCACAGATACGCAGTATTTT. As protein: CAIKGRVGTDTQYF.

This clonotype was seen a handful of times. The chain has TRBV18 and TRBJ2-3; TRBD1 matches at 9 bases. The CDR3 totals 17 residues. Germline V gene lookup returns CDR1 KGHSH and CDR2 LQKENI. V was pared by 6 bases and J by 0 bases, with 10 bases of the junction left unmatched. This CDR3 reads CASSEGTGKSSTDTQYF. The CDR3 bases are TGTGCCAGCTCGGAGGGGACAGGGAAATCTAGCACAGATACGCAGTATTTT.

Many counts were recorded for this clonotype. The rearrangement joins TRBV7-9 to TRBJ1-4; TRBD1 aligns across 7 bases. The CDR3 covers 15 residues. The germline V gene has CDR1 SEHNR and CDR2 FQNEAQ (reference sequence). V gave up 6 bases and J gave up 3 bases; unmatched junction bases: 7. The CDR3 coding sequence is TGTGCCAGCAGACCTACAGGGGAGGCTAATGAAAAACTGTTTTTT. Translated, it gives CASRPTGEANEKLFF.

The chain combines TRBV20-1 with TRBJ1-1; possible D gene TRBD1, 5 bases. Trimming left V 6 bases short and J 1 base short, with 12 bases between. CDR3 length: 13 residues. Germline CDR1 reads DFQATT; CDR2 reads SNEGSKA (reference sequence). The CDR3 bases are TGCAGTGCCTGGGGCCCTACGAACACTGAAGCTTTCTTT. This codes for CSAWGPTNTEAFF.